This T cell receptor beta chain was retrieved from a study of radiation and T cells in renal cell carcinoma. Sample treatment: treatment-naive control, cytoreductive nephrectomy. Control tumor donors were a handful of females and 10 to 12 males, median age about 50 years. The repertoire was sequenced with immunoSEQ multiplex PCR; TCRdb's copy has only in-frame clones and lacks some. The sample holds roughly 13,000 clones; approximately 50% are singletons and the top ten take roughly 13%. The ends lost 6 bases at V and 4 bases at J; junction bases unmatched: 4. Per the germline V gene, CDR1 is MNHNS and CDR2 is SASEGT. The CDR3 loop spans 13 amino acids.

The chain couples TRBV6-1 to TRBJ1-1; 8 bases line up with TRBD1. The TCR was taken from a man between 50 and 59 years old with renal cell carcinoma. Sequencing was performed on tumor tissue, taken from a patient whose treatment was nephrectomy without radiotherapy. CDR3 DNA sequence: TGTGCCAGCAGCCGACAGGGGAGCACTGAAGCTTTCTTT. Encoded protein: CASSRQGSTEAFF.